The entry that follows covers one T cell receptor beta chain sequence. These data belong to a study of blood T cell repertoires in COVID-19. Sequencing used immunoSEQ multiplex PCR; TCRdb keeps in-frame clones, though not all of them. The repertoire has some 530,000 clones, approximately 85% of them found once; the top ten carry more than 3%. The CDR3 length is 14 residues. The germline CDR1 and CDR2 sequences are SEHNR and FQNEAQ (reference sequence). J was trimmed by 8 bases and V by 5 bases; bases with no gene match: 11. Sequenced input: peripheral blood. The origin of this receptor is a human donor in a cohort sampled during active COVID-19. V usage is TRBV7-9 and J usage is TRBJ1-2; 7 bases match TRBD1. The CDR3 region has the DNA TGTGCCAGCAGCCTGGGACAGACCGCCTACGGCTACACCTTC. Residues: CASSLGQTAYGYTF.